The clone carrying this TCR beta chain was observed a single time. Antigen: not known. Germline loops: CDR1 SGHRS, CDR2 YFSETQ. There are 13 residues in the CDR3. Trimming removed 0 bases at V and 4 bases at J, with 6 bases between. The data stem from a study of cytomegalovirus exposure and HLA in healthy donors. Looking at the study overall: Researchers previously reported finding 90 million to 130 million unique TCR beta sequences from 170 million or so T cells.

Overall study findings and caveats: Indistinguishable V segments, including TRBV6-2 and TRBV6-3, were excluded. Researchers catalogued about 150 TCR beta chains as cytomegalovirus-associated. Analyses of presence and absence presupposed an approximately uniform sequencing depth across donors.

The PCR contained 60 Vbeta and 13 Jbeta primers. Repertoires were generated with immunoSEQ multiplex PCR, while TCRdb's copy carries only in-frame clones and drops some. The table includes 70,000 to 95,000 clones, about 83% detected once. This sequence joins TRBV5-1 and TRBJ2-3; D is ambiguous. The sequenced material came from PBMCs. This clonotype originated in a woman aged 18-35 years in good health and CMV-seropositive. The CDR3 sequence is CASSLAPADTQYF. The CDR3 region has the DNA TGCGCCAGCAGCTTGGCCCCCGCAGATACGCAGTATTTT.